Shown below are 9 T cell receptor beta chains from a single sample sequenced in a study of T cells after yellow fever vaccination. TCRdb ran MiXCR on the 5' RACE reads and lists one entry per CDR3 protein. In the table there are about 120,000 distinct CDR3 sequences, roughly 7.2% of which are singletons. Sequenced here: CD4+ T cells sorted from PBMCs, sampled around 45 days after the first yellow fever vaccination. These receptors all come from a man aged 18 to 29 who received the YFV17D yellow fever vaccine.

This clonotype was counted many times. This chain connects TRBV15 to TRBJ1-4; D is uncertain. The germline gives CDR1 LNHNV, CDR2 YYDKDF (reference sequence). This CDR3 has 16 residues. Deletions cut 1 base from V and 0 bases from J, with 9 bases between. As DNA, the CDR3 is TGTGCCACCAGCAGAGCTCGTGGAGCAACTAATGAAAAACTGTTTTTT. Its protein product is CATSRARGATNEKLFF.

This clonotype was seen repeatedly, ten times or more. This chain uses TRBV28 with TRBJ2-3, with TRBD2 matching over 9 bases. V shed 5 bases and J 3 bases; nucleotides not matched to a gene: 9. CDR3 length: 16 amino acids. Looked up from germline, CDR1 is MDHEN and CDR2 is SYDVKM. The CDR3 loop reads CASSAAGGQETDTQYF. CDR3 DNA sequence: TGTGCCAGCAGTGCAGCGGGGGGCCAAGAAACAGATACGCAGTATTTT.

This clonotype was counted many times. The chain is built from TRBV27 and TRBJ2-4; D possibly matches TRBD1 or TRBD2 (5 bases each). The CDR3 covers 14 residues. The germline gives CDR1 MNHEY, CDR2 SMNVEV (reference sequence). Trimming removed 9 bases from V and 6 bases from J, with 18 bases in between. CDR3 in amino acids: CASRHRDGPNIQYF. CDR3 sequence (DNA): TGTGCCAGTCGCCATCGGGACGGCCCAAACATTCAGTACTTC.

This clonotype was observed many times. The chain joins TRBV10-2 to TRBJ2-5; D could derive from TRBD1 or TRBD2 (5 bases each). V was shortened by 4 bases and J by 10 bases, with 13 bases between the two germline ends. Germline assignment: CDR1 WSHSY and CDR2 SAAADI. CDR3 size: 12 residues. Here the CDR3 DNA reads TGCGCCAGCAGTGTGTACGGGGCGGGCCAGTACTTC. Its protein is CASSVYGAGQYF.

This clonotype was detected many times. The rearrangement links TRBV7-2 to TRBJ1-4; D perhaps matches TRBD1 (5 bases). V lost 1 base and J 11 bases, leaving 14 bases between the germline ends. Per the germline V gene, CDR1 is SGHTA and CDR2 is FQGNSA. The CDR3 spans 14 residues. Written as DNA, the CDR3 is TGTGCCAGCAGCTTAGTCGGGGCTAGTAGGAAACTGTTTTTT. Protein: CASSLVGASRKLFF.

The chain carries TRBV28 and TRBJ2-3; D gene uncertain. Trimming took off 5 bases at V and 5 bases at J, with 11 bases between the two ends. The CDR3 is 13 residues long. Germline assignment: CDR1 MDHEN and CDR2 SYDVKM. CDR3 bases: TGTGCCAGCAGTGAGTTAACGCGAGATACGCAGTATTTT. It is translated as CASSELTRDTQYF. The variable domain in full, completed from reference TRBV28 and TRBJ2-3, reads DVKVTQSSRYLVKRTGEKVFLECVQDMDHENMFWYRQDPGLGLRLIYFSYDVKMKEKGDIPEGYSVSREKKERFSLILESASTNQTSMYLCASSELTRDTQYFGPGTRLTVL.

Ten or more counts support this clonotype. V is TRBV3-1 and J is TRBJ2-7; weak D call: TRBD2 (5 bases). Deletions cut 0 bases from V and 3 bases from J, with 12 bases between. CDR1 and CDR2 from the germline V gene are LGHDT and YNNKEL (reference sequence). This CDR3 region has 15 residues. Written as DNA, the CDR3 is TGTGCCAGCAGCCAAGAAAGAGGGTGGAGCTACGAGCAGTACTTC. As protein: CASSQERGWSYEQYF.

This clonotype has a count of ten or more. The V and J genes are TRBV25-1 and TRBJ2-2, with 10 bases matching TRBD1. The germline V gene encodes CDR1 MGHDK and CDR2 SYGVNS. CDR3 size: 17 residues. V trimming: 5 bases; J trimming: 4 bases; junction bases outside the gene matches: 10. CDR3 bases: TGTGCCAGCAGTAGACCGGGACAGGGGCTTCGCACCGGGGAGCTGTTTTTT. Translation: CASSRPGQGLRTGELFF.

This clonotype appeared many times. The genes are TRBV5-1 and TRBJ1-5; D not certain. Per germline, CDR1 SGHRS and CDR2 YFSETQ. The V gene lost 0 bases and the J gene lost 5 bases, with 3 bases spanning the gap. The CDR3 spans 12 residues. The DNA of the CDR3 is TGCGCCAGCAGCTTGGTGTATCAGCCCCAGCATTTT. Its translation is CASSLVYQPQHF.